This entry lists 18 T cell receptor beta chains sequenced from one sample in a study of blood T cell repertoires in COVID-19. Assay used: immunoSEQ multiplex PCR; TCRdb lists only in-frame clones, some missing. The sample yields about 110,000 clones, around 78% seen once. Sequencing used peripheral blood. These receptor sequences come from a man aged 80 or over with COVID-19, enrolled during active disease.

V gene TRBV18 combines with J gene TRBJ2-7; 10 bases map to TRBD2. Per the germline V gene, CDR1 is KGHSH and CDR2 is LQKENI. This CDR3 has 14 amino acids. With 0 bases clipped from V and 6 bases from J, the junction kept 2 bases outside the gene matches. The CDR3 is CASSPPAGGFEQYF. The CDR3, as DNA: TGTGCCAGCTCACCACCAGCGGGAGGGTTCGAGCAGTACTTC.

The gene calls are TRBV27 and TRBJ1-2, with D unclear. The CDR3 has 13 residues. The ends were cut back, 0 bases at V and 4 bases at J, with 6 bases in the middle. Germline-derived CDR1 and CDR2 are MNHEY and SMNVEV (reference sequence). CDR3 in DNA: TGTGCCAGCAGTTTATCCGGACTCTATGGCTACACCTTC. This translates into CASSLSGLYGYTF.

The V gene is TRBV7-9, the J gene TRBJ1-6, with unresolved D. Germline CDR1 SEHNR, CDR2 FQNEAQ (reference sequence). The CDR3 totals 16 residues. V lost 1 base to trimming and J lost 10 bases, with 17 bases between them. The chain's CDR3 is CASSLGGQTIESPLHF. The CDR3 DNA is TGTGCCAGCAGCTTAGGAGGGCAGACAATTGAGTCACCCCTCCACTTT.

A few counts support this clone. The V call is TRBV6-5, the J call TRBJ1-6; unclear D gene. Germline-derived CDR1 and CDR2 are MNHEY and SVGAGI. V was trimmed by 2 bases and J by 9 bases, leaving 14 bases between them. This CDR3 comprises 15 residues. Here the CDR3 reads CASSYTPQGGSPLHF. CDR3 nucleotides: TGTGCCAGCAGTTACACCCCCCAAGGAGGTTCACCCCTCCACTTT.

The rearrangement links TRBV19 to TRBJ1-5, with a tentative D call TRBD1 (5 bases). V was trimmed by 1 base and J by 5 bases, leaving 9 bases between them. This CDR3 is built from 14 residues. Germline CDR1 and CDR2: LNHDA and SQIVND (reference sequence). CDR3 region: CASSIVGVDQPQHF. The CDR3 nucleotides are TGTGCCAGTAGTATAGTAGGGGTGGATCAGCCCCAGCATTTT.

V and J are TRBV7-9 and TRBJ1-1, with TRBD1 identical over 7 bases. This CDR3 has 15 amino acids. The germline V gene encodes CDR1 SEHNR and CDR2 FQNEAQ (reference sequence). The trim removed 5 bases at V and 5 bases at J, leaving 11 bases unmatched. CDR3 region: CASSPPSRGWTEAFF. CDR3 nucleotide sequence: TGTGCCAGCAGCCCACCTAGCAGGGGGTGGACTGAAGCTTTCTTT.

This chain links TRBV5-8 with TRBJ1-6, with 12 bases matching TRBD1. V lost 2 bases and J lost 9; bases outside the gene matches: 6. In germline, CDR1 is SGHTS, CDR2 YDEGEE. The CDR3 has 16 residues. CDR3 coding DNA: TGTGCCAGCAGCTTCCGGGACAGGGGGCTGGGTTCACCCCTCCACTTT. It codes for CASSFRDRGLGSPLHF. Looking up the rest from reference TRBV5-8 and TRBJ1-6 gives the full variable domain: EAGVTQSPTHLIKTRGQQATLRCSPISGHTSVYWYQQALGLGLQFLLWYDEGEERNRGNFPPRFSGRQFPNYSSELNVNALELEDSALYLCASSFRDRGLGSPLHFGNGTRLTVT.

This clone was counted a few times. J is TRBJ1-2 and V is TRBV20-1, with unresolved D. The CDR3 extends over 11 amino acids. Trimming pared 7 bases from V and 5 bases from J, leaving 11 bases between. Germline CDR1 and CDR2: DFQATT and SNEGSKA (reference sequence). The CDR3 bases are TGCAGTGGGGAGGGCGGATATGGCTACACCTTC. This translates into CSGEGGYGYTF.

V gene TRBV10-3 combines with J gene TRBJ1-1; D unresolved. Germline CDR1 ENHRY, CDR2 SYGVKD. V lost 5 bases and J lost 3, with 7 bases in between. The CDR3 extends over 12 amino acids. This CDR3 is CAISNLDTEAFF. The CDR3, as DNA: TGTGCCATCAGTAATCTAGACACTGAAGCTTTCTTT.

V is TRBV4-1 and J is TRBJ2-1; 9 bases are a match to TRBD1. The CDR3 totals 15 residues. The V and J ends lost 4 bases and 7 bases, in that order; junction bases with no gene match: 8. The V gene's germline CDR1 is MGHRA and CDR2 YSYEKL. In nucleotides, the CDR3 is TGCGCCAGCAGCCTAGCCGGGACAGGGCATAATGAGCAGTTCTTC. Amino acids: CASSLAGTGHNEQFF.

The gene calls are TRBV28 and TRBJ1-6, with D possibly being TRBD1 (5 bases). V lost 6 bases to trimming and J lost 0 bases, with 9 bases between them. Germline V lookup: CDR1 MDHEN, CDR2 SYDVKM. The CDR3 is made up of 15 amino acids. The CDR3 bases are TGTGCCAGCAGGAGACAGCTCTCCTATAATTCACCCCTCCACTTT. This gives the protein CASRRQLSYNSPLHF.

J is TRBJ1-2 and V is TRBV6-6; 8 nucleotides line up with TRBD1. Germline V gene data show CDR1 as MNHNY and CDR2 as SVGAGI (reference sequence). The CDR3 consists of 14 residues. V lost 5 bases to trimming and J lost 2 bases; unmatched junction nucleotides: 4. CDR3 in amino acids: CASSATGANYGYTF. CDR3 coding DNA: TGTGCCAGCAGTGCGACAGGGGCCAACTATGGCTACACCTTC.

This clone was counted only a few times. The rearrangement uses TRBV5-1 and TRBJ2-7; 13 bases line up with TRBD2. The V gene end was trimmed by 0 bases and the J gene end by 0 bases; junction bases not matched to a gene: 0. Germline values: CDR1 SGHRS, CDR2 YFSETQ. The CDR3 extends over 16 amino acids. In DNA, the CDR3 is TGCGCCAGCAGCTTGGGACTAGCGGGAGGCTCCTACGAGCAGTACTTC. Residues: CASSLGLAGGSYEQYF.

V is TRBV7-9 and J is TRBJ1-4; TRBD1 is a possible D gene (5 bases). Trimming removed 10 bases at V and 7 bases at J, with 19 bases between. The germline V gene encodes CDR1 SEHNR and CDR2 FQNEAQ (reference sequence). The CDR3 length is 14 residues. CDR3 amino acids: CATTLGGVVEKLFF. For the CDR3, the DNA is TGTGCCACCACCCTGGGGGGAGTGGTTGAAAAACTGTTTTTT.

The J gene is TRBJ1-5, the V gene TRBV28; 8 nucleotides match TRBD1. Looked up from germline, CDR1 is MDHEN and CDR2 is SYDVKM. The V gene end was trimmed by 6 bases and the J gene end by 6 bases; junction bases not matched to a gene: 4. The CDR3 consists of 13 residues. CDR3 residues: CASRTGDIQPQHF. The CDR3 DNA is TGTGCCAGCAGGACAGGGGATATTCAGCCCCAGCATTTT.

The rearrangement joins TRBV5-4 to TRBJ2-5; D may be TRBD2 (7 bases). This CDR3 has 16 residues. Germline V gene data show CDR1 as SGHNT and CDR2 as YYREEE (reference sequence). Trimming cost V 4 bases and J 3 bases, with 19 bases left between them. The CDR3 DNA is TGTGCCAGCAGCGGAGGGGGGGGACGGGTTGAAGAGACCCAGTACTTC. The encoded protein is CASSGGGGRVEETQYF. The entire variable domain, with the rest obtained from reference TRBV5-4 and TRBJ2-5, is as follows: ETGVTQSPTHLIKTRGQQVTLRCSSQSGHNTVSWYQQALGQGPQFIFQYYREEENGRGNFPPRFSGLQFPNYSSELNVNALELDDSALYLCASSGGGGRVEETQYFGPGTRLLVL.

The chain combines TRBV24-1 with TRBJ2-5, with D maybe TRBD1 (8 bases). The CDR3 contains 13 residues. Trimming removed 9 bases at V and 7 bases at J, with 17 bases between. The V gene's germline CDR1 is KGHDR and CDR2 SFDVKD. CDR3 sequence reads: CATGQGGVGTQYF. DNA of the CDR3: TGTGCCACCGGACAGGGAGGGGTTGGGACCCAGTACTTC.

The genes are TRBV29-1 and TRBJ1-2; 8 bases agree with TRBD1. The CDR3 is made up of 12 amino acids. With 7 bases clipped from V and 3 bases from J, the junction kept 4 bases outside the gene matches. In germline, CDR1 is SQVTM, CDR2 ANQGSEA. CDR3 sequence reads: CSADRGHYGYTF. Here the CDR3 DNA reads TGCAGCGCCGACAGGGGTCACTATGGCTACACCTTC. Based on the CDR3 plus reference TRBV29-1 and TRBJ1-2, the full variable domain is SAVISQKPSRDICQRGTSLTIQCQVDSQVTMMFWYRQQPGQSLTLIATANQGSEATYESGFVIDKFPISRPNLTFSTLTVSNMSPEDSSIYLCSADRGHYGYTFGSGTRLTVV.